The clone carrying this T cell receptor (beta chain) was observed once. Sequenced by immunoSEQ multiplex PCR; TCRdb stores in-frame clones only, minus some. Of roughly 310,000 clones in the sample, approximately 88% were seen once. The CDR3 is made up of 15 amino acids. CDR1 is SGHVS, CDR2 FNYEAQ, per germline. Trimming at V came to 5 bases and at J to 0 bases, leaving 4 bases not matched to a gene. The sample originates from a study of blood T cell repertoires in COVID-19. Study in general: COVID-19 samples, acute and convalescent, were from the United States, Italy and Spain.

V is TRBV7-6 and J is TRBJ2-1; 7 nucleotides agree with TRBD1. Input material: peripheral blood. The receptor was isolated from a woman aged 50 to 60 with active or convalescent COVID-19. CDR3 coding DNA: TGTGCCAGCAGCATTGGGGACAGCTCCTACAATGAGCAGTTCTTC. This translates into CASSIGDSSYNEQFF.